This T cell receptor beta chain was profiled in a study of T-cell memory formation after mild COVID-19. For the study at large: Largely donor-specific sequence clusters came from two donors. General observations from the study: Mostly located in CM and EM were contracting CD4+ clones, with contracting CD8+ clones located in EMRA. Pre-infection memory harbored some responding clones, suggesting cross-reactive memory joined.

V dropped 5 bases and J dropped 6; count of bases not matched to a gene: 7. Germline-derived CDR1 and CDR2 are LNHNV and YYDKDF (reference sequence). The CDR3 covers 15 residues. Note on this clonotype: Antigen specificity is unknown.

TCR alpha and TCR beta cDNA libraries carrying sample barcodes and UMIs came from 5'RACE with constant-segment primers. TCRdb re-analysed the 5' RACE reads in MiXCR, keeping a single row per CDR3 protein. The sample contains 550,000 to 700,000 distinct CDR3 sequences, 17% of which appear only once. The sequence was collected from an adult woman who had mild COVID-19 (a few samples of this study predate the infection). Cell type and time point are not known. The sample taken for sequencing was PBMCs or a T cell subset sorted from them (not recorded which). The gene calls are TRBV15 and TRBJ2-7; TRBD2 matches at 13 bases. The CDR3 is CATSVGTSGKFEQYF. CDR3 DNA: TGTGCCACCAGCGTTGGGACTAGCGGGAAATTCGAGCAGTACTTC.